These 16 T cell receptor beta chains share one sample of origin, sequenced in a study of T cells in Graves' hyperthyroidism and ophthalmopathy. What was amplified from RNA transcripts were TCR beta CDR3 regions. During a first-round RT-PCR of the TCR CDR3, the HTBI primer set was used. A single record per CDR3 protein comes from TCRdb applying MiXCR to the multiplex PCR reads. The repertoire consists of roughly 400,000 distinct CDR3 sequences, with 25% occurring once and the leading ten covering over 70%. Specimen: blood. All receptors come from a man aged 50 to 60 with Graves' hyperthyroidism.

This chain uses TRBV30 with TRBJ1-1; unclear D gene. CDR1 is GTSNPN, CDR2 SVGIG, per germline (reference sequence). Trimming left V 4 bases short and J 3 bases short, with 6 bases between. The CDR3 totals 11 residues. The CDR3 DNA follows: TGTGCCTGGACGGGTGACACTGAAGCTTTCTTT. It encodes CAWTGDTEAFF.

The chain joins TRBV11-2 to TRBJ2-1, with D possibly matching TRBD2 (5 bases). The germline V and J ends were trimmed by 0 bases and 0 bases, with 12 bases remaining between them. Germline V gene lookup returns CDR1 SGHAT and CDR2 FQNNGV. There are 17 residues in the CDR3. CDR3 sequence: CASSLDRATSSYNEQFF. The CDR3 region has the DNA TGTGCCAGCAGCTTAGATAGGGCCACTAGCTCCTACAATGAGCAGTTCTTC. The whole variable domain, filled in from reference TRBV11-2 and TRBJ2-1, reads EAGVAQSPRYKIIEKRQSVAFWCNPISGHATLYWYQQILGQGPKLLIQFQNNGVVDDSQLPKDRFSAERLKGVDSTLKIQPAKLEDSAVYLCASSLDRATSSYNEQFFGPGTRLTVL.

This clonotype has ten or more counts. The V call is TRBV12-3 or TRBV12-4, the J call TRBJ2-7, with D uncertain. The V gene lost 6 bases and the J gene lost 3 bases, with 9 bases spanning the gap. The length of the CDR3 is 12 residues. The CDR3, as DNA: TGTGCCAGCAGCCGCTCCGTCTACGAGCAGTACTTC. Residues: CASSRSVYEQYF.

The V call is TRBV6-2 or TRBV6-3, the J call TRBJ1-6, with 9 positions matching TRBD1. Trimming at V came to 0 bases and at J to 10 bases, leaving 13 bases not matched to a gene. The CDR3 totals 18 residues. Germline V gene data show CDR1 as MNHEY and CDR2 as SVGEGT. Here the CDR3 reads CASSYSPGQGGFWSPLHF. CDR3 in DNA: TGTGCCAGCAGTTACTCTCCGGGACAGGGAGGTTTTTGGTCACCCCTCCACTTT.

There are many counts of this clonotype. This chain connects TRBV11-3 to TRBJ2-5; D unclear. Trimming took 5 bases from V and 5 from J, leaving 15 bases between them. This CDR3 has 14 residues. Germline CDR1 reads SGHNT; CDR2 reads YENEEA. CDR3 DNA: TGTGCCAGCAGCCCCCATCGCGGTGCGGAGACCCAGTACTTC. This translates into CASSPHRGAETQYF.

This clonotype has just a few counts. This chain connects TRBV19 to TRBJ2-7, with D perhaps TRBD1 (6 bases). This CDR3 has 13 amino acids. CDR1 is LNHDA, CDR2 SQIVND, per germline (reference sequence). With 1 base removed from V and 6 bases from J, the gap between germline ends came to 10 bases. The chain's CDR3 is CASSIVGGSEQYF. For the CDR3, the DNA is TGTGCCAGTAGTATAGTAGGGGGATCCGAGCAGTACTTC.

This clonotype was detected many times. V usage is TRBV11-3 and J usage is TRBJ2-5, with a possible D match to TRBD2 (5 bases). V shed 6 bases and J shed 5 bases, with 10 bases lying between them. There are 12 residues in the CDR3. Per the germline V gene, CDR1 is SGHNT and CDR2 is YENEEA. The CDR3 here is CASRSGKETQYF. The CDR3 bases are TGTGCCAGCAGATCCGGGAAGGAGACCCAGTACTTC.

The chain has TRBV5-1 and TRBJ2-7; D possibly corresponds to TRBD2 (6 bases). The CDR3 covers 14 residues. Per the germline V gene, CDR1 is SGHRS and CDR2 is YFSETQ. V lost 0 bases, J lost 5 bases, and 12 bases lay in between. CDR3 protein: CASSLGSAGHEQYF. In DNA, the CDR3 is TGCGCCAGCAGCTTGGGATCAGCGGGCCACGAGCAGTACTTC.

This chain connects TRBV15 to TRBJ2-4, with D tentatively TRBD1 or TRBD2 (6 bases each). The V end lost 5 bases, the J end lost 0 bases, and 14 bases lay between the germline ends. Germline V gene sequence: CDR1 LNHNV, CDR2 YYDKDF (reference sequence). This CDR3 comprises 16 residues. CDR3 region: CATSGRRGAAKNIQYF. CDR3 nucleotides: TGTGCCACCAGCGGACGAAGGGGGGCAGCCAAAAACATTCAGTACTTC.

This clonotype was picked up a small number of times. The chain links TRBV6-5 to TRBJ2-3, with TRBD2 matching over 13 bases. V was clipped by 1 base and J by 14 bases; unmatched bases: 6. The CDR3 contains 14 residues. CDR1 MNHEY and CDR2 SVGAGI come from the germline V gene. CDR3 amino acids: CASSYFGTSGTWYF. The CDR3 bases are TGTGCCAGCAGTTACTTCGGGACTAGCGGGACGTGGTATTTT.

The chain uses TRBV6-2 or TRBV6-3 and TRBJ1-1; D possibly corresponds to TRBD1 (5 bases). CDR3 length equals 13 residues. The germline CDR1 and CDR2 sequences are MNHEY and SVGEGT. V gave up 6 bases and J gave up 7 bases, with 15 bases separating them. CDR3 bases: TGTGCCAGCAGCACATCAATCCAGGGTGAAGCTTTCTTT. Translated, it gives CASSTSIQGEAFF.

This clonotype showed up just a few times. The CDR3 nucleotides are TGCAGTGCCACCCTCTCAGATACGCAGTATTTT. This sequence encodes CSATLSDTQYF. V and J are TRBV20-1 and TRBJ2-3; D is uncertain. Germline loops: CDR1 DFQATT, CDR2 SNEGSKA (reference sequence). This CDR3 spans 11 amino acids. The germline V and J ends were trimmed by 6 bases and 4 bases, with 8 bases remaining between them.

The V gene is TRBV7-3, the J gene TRBJ2-2; D is possibly TRBD1 (6 bases). Looked up from germline, CDR1 is SGHTA and CDR2 is FQGTGA. This CDR3 spans 18 amino acids. Trimming stripped 1 base from V and 0 bases from J, with 15 bases between. DNA of the CDR3: TGTGCCAGCAGCTTAAGGGGGTCAGGGGCTTCGAACACCGGGGAGCTGTTTTTT. Its protein is CASSLRGSGASNTGELFF.

This clonotype was observed at least ten times. The chain combines TRBV12-3 or TRBV12-4 with TRBJ2-4; D is undetermined. Deletions cut 6 bases from V and 0 bases from J, with 9 bases between. This CDR3 is built from 14 residues. The CDR3 loop is CASRPGLAKNIQYF. The CDR3 nucleotides read TGTGCCAGCAGGCCCGGGTTAGCCAAAAACATTCAGTACTTC.

This chain joins TRBV19 and TRBJ2-2, with TRBD1 identical over 7 bases. The CDR3 is 15 residues long. Per the germline V gene, CDR1 is LNHDA and CDR2 is SQIVND (reference sequence). Germline trimming cut 10 bases from V and 3 bases from J; bases unmatched to any gene: 11. In DNA, the CDR3 is TGTGCCACCTCACAGGGGACCGCGGACACCGGGGAGCTGTTTTTT. This sequence encodes CATSQGTADTGELFF.

V gene TRBV5-1 combines with J gene TRBJ2-2, with a tentative D call TRBD2 (5 bases). Trimming took off 0 bases at V and 6 bases at J, with 12 bases between the two ends. Germline-derived CDR1 and CDR2 are SGHRS and YFSETQ. This CDR3 region has 15 residues. This CDR3 reads CASSLEGSNAGELFF. CDR3 nucleotide sequence: TGCGCCAGCAGCTTGGAAGGGAGTAACGCCGGGGAGCTGTTTTTT.